This section outlines one TCR beta chain sequence together with its context. Libraries were prepared by immunoSEQ multiplex PCR; TCRdb keeps only in-frame clonotypes and omits some of them. Counted here are 300,000 to 400,000 clones, more than 75% occurring once; the ten biggest clones make up more than 0.95%. The CDR3 sequence is 15 residues long. Germline CDR1 is SGHRS and CDR2 is YFSETQ. Deletions cut 5 bases from V and 6 bases from J, with 17 bases between. This sample was taken from a study of blood T cell repertoires in COVID-19. This receptor was taken from a young woman who had recovered from COVID-19. Input material: PBMCs or T cells enriched from blood (not recorded which). The chain carries TRBV5-1 and TRBJ2-2, with D maybe TRBD2 (6 bases). CDR3 sequence: CASRETGGSPGELFF. For the CDR3, the DNA is TGCGCCAGCAGAGAAACAGGAGGGTCGCCCGGGGAGCTGTTTTTT.